The 13 T cell receptor beta chains listed next were all sequenced from one sample in a study of T cells after yellow fever vaccination. TCRdb re-derived calls from the 5' RACE reads in MiXCR, one entry per CDR3 protein. The sample consists of 100,000 to 150,000 distinct CDR3 sequences, roughly 8.2% of them appearing once. Material: CD8+ T cells sorted from PBMCs, obtained on the day of the yellow fever booster vaccination. These receptor sequences come from a man aged 18-30 years who received the YFV17D yellow fever vaccine.

In its sample, this clonotype was seen a few times. The chain has TRBV3-1 and TRBJ2-1; 10 bases are a match to TRBD2. The CDR3 length is 15 residues. Germline CDR1 LGHDT, CDR2 YNNKEL (reference sequence). V lost 3 bases and J lost 6; bases outside the gene matches: 5. The CDR3 DNA is TGTGCCAGCAGCCATACTAGCGGGGTGGGCAATGAGCAGTTCTTC. Residues: CASSHTSGVGNEQFF.

This chain uses TRBV5-1 with TRBJ2-2; D ambiguous. V lost 0 bases and J lost 6, with 15 bases in between. CDR3 length: 16 residues. Germline CDR1 reads SGHRS; CDR2 reads YFSETQ. As DNA, the CDR3 is TGCGCCAGCAGCTTGGAGCGAGCCTTCGAGTCCGGGGAGCTGTTTTTT. Encoded protein: CASSLERAFESGELFF. The full variable domain, rest sourced from reference TRBV5-1 and TRBJ2-2, is KAGVTQTPRYLIKTRGQQVTLSCSPISGHRSVSWYQQTPGQGLQFLFEYFSETQRNKGNFPGRFSGRQFSNSRSEMNVSTLELGDSALYLCASSLERAFESGELFFGEGSRLTVL.

The V gene is TRBV27, the J gene TRBJ2-7; maybe TRBD1 (5 bases). V was trimmed by 0 bases and J by 0 bases, leaving 6 bases between them. CDR1 and CDR2 from the germline V gene are MNHEY and SMNVEV (reference sequence). CDR3 length: 14 amino acids. The CDR3 bases are TGTGCCAGCAGTTTATCGCAGGGCTCCTACGAGCAGTACTTC. It encodes CASSLSQGSYEQYF.

The rearrangement links TRBV20-1 to TRBJ2-7; 7 positions agree with TRBD1. CDR1 is DFQATT and CDR2 is SNEGSKA in the germline V gene (reference sequence). The CDR3 length is 15 residues. J was trimmed by 0 bases and V by 0 bases; bases with no gene match: 5. The CDR3 nucleotides are TGCAGTGCTAGAGATAAGGGACAGAGCTCCTACGAGCAGTACGTC. It yields the protein CSARDKGQSSYEQYV.

This clonotype appeared a few times. This rearrangement joins TRBV24-1 to TRBJ2-3; 10 bases are a match to TRBD2. Trimming cost V 0 bases and J 4 bases; bases outside gene matches: 0. Per germline, CDR1 KGHDR and CDR2 SFDVKD. This CDR3 has 15 amino acids. The CDR3 bases are TGTGCCACCAGTGATTTGACTAGCGGGGCAGATACGCAGTATTTT. Translating gives CATSDLTSGADTQYF.

This clonotype came up a few times. The chain links TRBV6-6 to TRBJ2-1; no clear D gene. Germline V gives CDR1 MNHNY, CDR2 SVGAGI (reference sequence). The V end lost 6 bases, the J end lost 6 bases, and 6 bases lay between the germline ends. This CDR3 has 11 residues. In nucleotides, the CDR3 is TGTGCCAGCAGCCAAAGCAATGAGCAGTTCTTC. This codes for CASSQSNEQFF.

The chain's CDR3 is CASSSTGGLGDTQYF. In DNA form, the CDR3 reads TGTGCCAGCAGCTCAACAGGGGGCCTGGGAGATACGCAGTATTTT. The genes are TRBV7-6 and TRBJ2-3; TRBD1 matches at 9 bases. Germline loops: CDR1 SGHVS, CDR2 FNYEAQ. J gave up 5 bases and V 4 bases, and 7 bases lay outside the gene matches. The CDR3 length is 15 residues.

The chain recombines TRBV5-4 with TRBJ2-3, with D possibly being TRBD1 or TRBD2 (5 bases each). Trimming took 5 bases from V and 6 from J, leaving 10 bases between them. Per germline, CDR1 SGHNT and CDR2 YYREEE (reference sequence). The CDR3 length is 12 residues. CDR3 in amino acids: CASSYEGDTQYF. CDR3 in DNA: TGTGCCAGCAGTTACGAGGGGGATACGCAGTATTTT.

This clonotype showed up just a few times. The chain carries TRBV7-7 and TRBJ2-1; no firm D call. CDR3 length equals 15 residues. Germline values: CDR1 SSHAT, CDR2 FNYEAQ (reference sequence). V was trimmed by 5 bases and J by 2 bases, leaving 13 bases between them. The CDR3 sequence is CASSPWADTYNEQFF. CDR3 nucleotide sequence: TGTGCCAGCAGCCCCTGGGCGGATACCTACAATGAGCAGTTCTTC.

The J gene is TRBJ1-6, the V gene TRBV7-2; 8 bases are shared with TRBD1. J was trimmed by 8 bases and V by 4 bases; bases with no gene match: 16. The CDR3 covers 18 residues. The V gene's germline CDR1 is SGHTA and CDR2 FQGNSA. The CDR3 sequence: CASSSHRARGQVDSPLHF. The CDR3 region has the DNA TGTGCCAGCAGCTCCCATAGGGCGAGGGGACAGGTGGATTCACCCCTCCACTTT.

This clonotype was picked up many times. The chain recombines TRBV2 with TRBJ1-2; weak D call: TRBD1 (5 bases). The germline V and J ends were trimmed by 2 bases and 0 bases, with 10 bases remaining between them. Germline CDR1 SNHLY, CDR2 FYNNEI. The CDR3 spans 15 residues. The CDR3 reads CASSETWGANYGYTF. The CDR3 DNA reads as TGTGCCAGCAGTGAAACATGGGGGGCTAACTATGGCTACACCTTC.

The chain carries TRBV7-9 and TRBJ2-7; 8 bases agree with TRBD1. The junction had 20 bases not matched to a gene; V was cut back by 7 bases and J by 6 bases. The V gene's germline CDR1 is SEHNR and CDR2 FQNEAQ (reference sequence). This CDR3 is built from 17 residues. DNA of the CDR3: TGTGCCAGCAAAGGTCGCGGGACAGGAGAGGGCAGGACCGAGCAGTACTTC. It translates to CASKGRGTGEGRTEQYF. The full variable domain, rest sourced from reference TRBV7-9 and TRBJ2-7, is DTGVSQNPRHKITKRGQNVTFRCDPISEHNRLYWYRQTLGQGPEFLTYFQNEAQLEKSRLLSDRFSAERPKGSFSTLEIQRTEQGDSAMYLCASKGRGTGEGRTEQYFGPGTRLTVT.

This clonotype was picked up many times. The J gene is TRBJ2-3, the V gene TRBV20-1, with 14 bases identical to TRBD2. Germline V lookup: CDR1 DFQATT, CDR2 SNEGSKA (reference sequence). CDR3 length: 19 residues. With 0 bases clipped from V and 1 base from J, the junction kept 9 bases outside the gene matches. As DNA, the CDR3 is TGCAGTGCTAGAGATGCCGGGACTAGCGGGGGATTCCGCACAGATACGCAGTATTTT. It translates to CSARDAGTSGGFRTDTQYF.